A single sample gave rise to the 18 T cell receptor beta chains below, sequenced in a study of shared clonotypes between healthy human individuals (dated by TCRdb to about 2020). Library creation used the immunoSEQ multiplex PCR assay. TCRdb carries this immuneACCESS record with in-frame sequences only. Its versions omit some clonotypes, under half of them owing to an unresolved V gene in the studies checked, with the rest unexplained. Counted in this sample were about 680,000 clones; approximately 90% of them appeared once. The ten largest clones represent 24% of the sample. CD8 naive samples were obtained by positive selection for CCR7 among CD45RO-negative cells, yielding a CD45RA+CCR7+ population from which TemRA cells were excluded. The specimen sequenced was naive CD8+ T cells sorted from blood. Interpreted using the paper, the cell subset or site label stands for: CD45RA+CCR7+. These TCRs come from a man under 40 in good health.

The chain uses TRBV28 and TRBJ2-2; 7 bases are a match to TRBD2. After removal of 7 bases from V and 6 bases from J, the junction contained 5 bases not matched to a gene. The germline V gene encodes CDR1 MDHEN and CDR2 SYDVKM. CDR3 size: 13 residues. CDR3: CASTTGLAGELFF. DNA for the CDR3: TGTGCCAGCACAACCGGACTAGCCGGGGAGCTGTTTTTT.

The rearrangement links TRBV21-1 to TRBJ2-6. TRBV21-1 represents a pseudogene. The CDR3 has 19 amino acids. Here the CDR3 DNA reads TGTGCCAGCAGCAATGGGGCAGGGGAGGTCCCCTCTGGGGCCAACGTCCTGACTTTC. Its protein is CASSNGAGEVPSGANVLTF.

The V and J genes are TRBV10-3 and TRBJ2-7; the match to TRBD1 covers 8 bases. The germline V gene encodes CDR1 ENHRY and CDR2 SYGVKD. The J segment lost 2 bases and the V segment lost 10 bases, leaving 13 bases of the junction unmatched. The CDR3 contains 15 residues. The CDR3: CATDNPGGDPYEQYF. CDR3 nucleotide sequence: TGTGCCACCGATAACCCAGGGGGCGACCCCTACGAGCAGTACTTC.

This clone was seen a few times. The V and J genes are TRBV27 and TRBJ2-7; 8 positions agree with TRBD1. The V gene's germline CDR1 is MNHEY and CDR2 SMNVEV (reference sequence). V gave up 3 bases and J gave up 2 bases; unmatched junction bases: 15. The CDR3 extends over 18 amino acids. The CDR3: CASSFLAEGTGSTYEQYF. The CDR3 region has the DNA TGTGCCAGCAGTTTCTTGGCCGAGGGGACAGGATCGACCTACGAGCAGTACTTC.

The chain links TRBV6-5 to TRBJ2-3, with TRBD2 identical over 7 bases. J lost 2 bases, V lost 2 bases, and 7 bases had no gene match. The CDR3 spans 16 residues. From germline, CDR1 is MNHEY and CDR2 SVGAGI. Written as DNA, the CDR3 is TGTGCCAGCAGTTACCTAGCGGTAACCTCCACAGATACGCAGTATTTT. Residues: CASSYLAVTSTDTQYF.

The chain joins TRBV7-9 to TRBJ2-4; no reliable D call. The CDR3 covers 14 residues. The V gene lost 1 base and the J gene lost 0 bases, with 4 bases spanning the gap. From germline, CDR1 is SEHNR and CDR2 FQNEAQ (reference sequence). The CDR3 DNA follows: TGTGCCAGCAGCTTAGGCCAAGCCAAAAACATTCAGTACTTC. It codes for CASSLGQAKNIQYF.

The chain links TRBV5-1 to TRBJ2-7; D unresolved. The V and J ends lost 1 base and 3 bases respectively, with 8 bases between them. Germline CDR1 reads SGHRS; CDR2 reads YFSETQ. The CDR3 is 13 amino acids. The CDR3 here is CASSLQDFYEQYF. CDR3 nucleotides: TGCGCCAGCAGCTTGCAGGATTTCTACGAGCAGTACTTC.

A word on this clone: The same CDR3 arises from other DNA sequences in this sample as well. The CDR3 here is CASSVGQDNEKLFF. The CDR3 region has the DNA TGTGCCAGCAGCGTGGGTCAGGATAATGAAAAACTGTTTTTT. The chain joins TRBV9 to TRBJ1-4; no clear D. Germline-derived CDR1 and CDR2 are SGDLS and YYNGEE. The CDR3 runs to 14 residues. Trimming stripped 2 bases from V and 4 bases from J, with 9 bases between.

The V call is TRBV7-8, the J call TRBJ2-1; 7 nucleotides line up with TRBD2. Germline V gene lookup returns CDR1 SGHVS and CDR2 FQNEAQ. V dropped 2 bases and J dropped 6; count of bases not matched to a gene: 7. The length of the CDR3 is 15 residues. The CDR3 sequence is CASSLLAGAVNEQFF. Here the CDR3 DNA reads TGTGCCAGCAGCTTACTCGCGGGAGCGGTCAATGAGCAGTTCTTC.

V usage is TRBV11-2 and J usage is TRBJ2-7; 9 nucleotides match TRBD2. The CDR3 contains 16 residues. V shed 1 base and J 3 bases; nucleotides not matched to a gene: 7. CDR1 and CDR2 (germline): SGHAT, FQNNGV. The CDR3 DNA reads TGTGCCAGCAGCTTAGGTCCAGCGGGAGGATACTACGAGCAGTACTTC. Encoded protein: CASSLGPAGGYYEQYF.

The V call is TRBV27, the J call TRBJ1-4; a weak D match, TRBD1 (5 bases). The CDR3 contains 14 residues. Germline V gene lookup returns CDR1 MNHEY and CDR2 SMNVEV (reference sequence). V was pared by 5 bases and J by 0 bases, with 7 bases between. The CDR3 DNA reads TGTGCCAGCAGTAAAGGGGCAACTAATGAAAAACTGTTTTTT. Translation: CASSKGATNEKLFF. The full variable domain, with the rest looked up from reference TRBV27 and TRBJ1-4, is EAQVTQNPRYLITVTGKKLTVTCSQNMNHEYMSWYRQDPGLGLRQIYYSMNVEVTDKGDVPEGYKVSRKEKRNFPLILESPSPNQTSLYFCASSKGATNEKLFFGSGTQLSVL.

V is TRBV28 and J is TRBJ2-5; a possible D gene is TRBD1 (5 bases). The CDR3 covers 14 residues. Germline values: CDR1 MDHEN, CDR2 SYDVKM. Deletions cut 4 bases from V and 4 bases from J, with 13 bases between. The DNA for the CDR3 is TGTGCCAGCAGTTCCCTTAGCAGGGTAGAGACCCAGTACTTC. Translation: CASSSLSRVETQYF.

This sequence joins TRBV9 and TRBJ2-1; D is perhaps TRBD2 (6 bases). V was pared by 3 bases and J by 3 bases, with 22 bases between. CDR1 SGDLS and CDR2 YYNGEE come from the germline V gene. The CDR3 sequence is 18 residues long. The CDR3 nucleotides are TGTGCCAGCAGCGGAAACCGTCGGGACTCTCATATCTACAATGAGCAGTTCTTC. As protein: CASSGNRRDSHIYNEQFF.

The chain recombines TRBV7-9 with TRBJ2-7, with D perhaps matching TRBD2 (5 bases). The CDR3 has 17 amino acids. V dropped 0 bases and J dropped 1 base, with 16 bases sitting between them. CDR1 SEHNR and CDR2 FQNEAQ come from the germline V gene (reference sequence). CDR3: CASSLALLSGTSYEQYF. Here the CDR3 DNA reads TGTGCCAGCAGCTTAGCCCTACTAAGCGGAACATCCTACGAGCAGTACTTC.

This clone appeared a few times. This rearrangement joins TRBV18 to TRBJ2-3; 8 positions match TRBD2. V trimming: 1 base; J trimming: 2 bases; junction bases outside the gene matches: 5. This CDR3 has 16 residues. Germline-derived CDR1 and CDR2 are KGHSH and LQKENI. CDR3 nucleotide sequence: TGTGCCAGCTCACCACTGCGGGGGGTGGACACAGATACGCAGTATTTT. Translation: CASSPLRGVDTDTQYF.

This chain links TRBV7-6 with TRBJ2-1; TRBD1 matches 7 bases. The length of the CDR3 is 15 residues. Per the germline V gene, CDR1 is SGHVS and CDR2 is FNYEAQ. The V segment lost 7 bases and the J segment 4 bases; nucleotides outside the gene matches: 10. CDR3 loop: CASTIRDSLYNEQFF. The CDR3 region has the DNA TGTGCCAGCACCATCCGGGACAGCTTGTACAATGAGCAGTTCTTC.

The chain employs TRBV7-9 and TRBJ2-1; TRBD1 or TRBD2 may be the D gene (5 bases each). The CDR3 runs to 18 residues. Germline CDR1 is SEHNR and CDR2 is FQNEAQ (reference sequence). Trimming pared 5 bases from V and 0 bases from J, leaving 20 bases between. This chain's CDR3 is CASSNRDGPPSSYNEQFF. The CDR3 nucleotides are TGTGCCAGCAGCAACCGGGACGGACCCCCGAGCTCCTACAATGAGCAGTTCTTC.

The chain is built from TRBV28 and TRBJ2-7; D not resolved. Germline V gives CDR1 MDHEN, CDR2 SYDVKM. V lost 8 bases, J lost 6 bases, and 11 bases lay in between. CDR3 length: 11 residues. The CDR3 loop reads CASLSSSEQYF. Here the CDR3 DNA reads TGTGCCAGCCTGTCCAGTTCCGAGCAGTACTTC. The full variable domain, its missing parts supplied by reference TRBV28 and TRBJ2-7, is DVKVTQSSRYLVKRTGEKVFLECVQDMDHENMFWYRQDPGLGLRLIYFSYDVKMKEKGDIPEGYSVSREKKERFSLILESASTNQTSMYLCASLSSSEQYFGPGTRLTVT.